This paragraph reports one T cell receptor beta chain. Only in-frame clones appear in the TCRdb table, and some are missing; sequencing was by immunoSEQ multiplex PCR. This table holds roughly 400,000 clones, 80% to 90% found once. The CDR3 is made up of 18 amino acids. Trimming removed 1 base at V and 0 bases at J, with 18 bases between. Germline V CDR1 and CDR2: MDHEN, SYDVKM. The entry originates in a study of blood T cell repertoires in COVID-19. Study-level information: Samples representing acute and convalescent COVID-19 were sourced from the United States, Italy and Spain.

This TCR came from a man younger than 40 who had recovered from COVID-19. V gene TRBV28 combines with J gene TRBJ1-2, with D uncertain. Input material: PBMCs or T cells enriched from blood (not recorded which). CDR3 protein: CASSLSGSTRAPNYGYTF. CDR3 nucleotides: TGTGCCAGCAGTTTATCTGGGTCCACCCGAGCGCCTAACTATGGCTACACCTTC.